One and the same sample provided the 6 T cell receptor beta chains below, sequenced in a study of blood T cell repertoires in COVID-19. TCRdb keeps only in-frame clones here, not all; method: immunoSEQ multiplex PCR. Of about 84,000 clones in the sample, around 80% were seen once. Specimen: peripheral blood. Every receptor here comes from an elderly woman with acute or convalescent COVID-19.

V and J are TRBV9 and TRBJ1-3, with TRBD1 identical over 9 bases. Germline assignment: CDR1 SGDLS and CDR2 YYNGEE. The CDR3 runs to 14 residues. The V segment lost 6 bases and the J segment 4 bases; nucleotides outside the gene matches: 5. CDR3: CASTGTGYGNTIYF. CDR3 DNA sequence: TGTGCCAGCACCGGGACAGGGTACGGAAACACCATATATTTT.

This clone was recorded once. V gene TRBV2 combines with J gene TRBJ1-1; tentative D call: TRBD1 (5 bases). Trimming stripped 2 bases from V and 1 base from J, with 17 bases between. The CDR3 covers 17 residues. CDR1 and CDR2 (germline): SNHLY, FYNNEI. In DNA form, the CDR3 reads TGTGCCAGCAGTGAAAGGGACTCCCCGGAGGGGAACACTGAAGCTTTCTTT. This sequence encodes CASSERDSPEGNTEAFF.

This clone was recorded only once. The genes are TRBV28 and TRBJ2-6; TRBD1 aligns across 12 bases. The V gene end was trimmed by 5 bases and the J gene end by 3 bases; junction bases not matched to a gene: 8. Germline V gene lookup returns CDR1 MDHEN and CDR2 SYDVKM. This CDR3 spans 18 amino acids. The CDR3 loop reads CASSGTGTGGDGANVLTF. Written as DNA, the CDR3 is TGTGCCAGCAGTGGCACCGGGACAGGGGGCGATGGGGCCAACGTCCTGACTTTC.

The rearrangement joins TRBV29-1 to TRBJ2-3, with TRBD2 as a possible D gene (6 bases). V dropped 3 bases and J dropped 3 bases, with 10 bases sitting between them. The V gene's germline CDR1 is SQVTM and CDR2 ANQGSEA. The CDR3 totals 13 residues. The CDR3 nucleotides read TGCAGCGTTGATTTTAGCGGTACAGATACGCAGTATTTT. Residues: CSVDFSGTDTQYF.

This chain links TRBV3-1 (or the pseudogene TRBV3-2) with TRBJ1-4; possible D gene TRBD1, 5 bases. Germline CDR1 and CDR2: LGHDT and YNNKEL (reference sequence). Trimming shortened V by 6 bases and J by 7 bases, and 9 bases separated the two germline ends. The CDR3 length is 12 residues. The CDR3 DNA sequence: TGTGCCAGCAGTCGGGGGGTTGAAAAACTGTTTTTT. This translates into CASSRGVEKLFF.

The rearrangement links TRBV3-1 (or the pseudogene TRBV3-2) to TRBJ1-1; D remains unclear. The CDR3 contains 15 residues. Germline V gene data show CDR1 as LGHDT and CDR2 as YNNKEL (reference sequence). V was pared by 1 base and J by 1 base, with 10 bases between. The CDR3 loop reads CASSQALPGNTEAFF. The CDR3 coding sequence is TGTGCCAGCAGCCAAGCCCTTCCAGGGAACACTGAAGCTTTCTTT.